This T cell receptor beta chain derives from a study of cytomegalovirus exposure and HLA in healthy donors. Study findings and constraints: The authors later found HLA-associated TCR beta chains more clonally expanded than equally common others. Most TCR beta V segments were productive about 87% or about 30% of the time in an earlier analysis.

This CDR3 is built from 15 residues. Germline CDR1 reads SEHNR; CDR2 reads FQNEAQ (reference sequence). V gave up 1 base and J gave up 6 bases, with 12 bases separating them. About this clone: As yet, its antigen is unknown.

PCR employed 60 Vbeta and 13 Jbeta primers. This table comes from immunoSEQ multiplex PCR, and its TCRdb copy is limited to in-frame clones, with some not included. The repertoire holds 120,000 or so clones, with 80% as singletons. V and J are TRBV7-9 and TRBJ1-4, with D uncertain. The sequence was obtained from a man younger than 45 in good health and CMV-seropositive. The material sequenced was PBMCs. The CDR3 sequence is CASSLVLGSDEKLFF. The CDR3 DNA sequence: TGTGCCAGCAGCTTAGTTTTGGGCTCCGATGAAAAACTGTTTTTT.